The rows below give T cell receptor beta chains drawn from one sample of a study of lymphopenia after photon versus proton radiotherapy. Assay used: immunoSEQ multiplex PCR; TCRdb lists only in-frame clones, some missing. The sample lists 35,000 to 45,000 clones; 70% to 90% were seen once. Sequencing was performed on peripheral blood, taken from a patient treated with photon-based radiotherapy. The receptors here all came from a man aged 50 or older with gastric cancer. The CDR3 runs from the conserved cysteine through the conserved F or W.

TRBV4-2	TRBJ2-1	CASSRISGTSGSSYNEQFF
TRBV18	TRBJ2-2	CASSDRDTGELFF
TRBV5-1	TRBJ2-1	CASSLRFGQGGYNEQFF
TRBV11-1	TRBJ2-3	CASSFGLAGANSDTQYF
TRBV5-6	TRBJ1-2	CASSEDKLDGYTF
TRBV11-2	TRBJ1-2	CASSLGGGAAGGYTF
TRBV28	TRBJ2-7	CASSVLFLHGGSYEQYF
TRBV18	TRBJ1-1	CASSEGAGVNTEAFF
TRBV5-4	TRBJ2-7	CASSIRGLAGDEQYF
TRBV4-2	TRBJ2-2	CASSQALSTRELFF
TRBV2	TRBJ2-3	CASSESLPSFTDTQYF
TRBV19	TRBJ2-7	CASSVPSGGHYEQYF
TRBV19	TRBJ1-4	CASSIATATNEKLFF
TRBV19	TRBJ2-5	CASSSQLLEETQYF
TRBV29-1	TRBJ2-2	CSVVGQGAPTGELFF
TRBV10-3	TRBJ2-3	CATLAGGFTDTQYF
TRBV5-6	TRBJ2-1	CASSLTGSNLYNEQFF
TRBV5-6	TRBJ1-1	CASSSGDSTEAFF
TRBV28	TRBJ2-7	CASSPTPTGREQYF